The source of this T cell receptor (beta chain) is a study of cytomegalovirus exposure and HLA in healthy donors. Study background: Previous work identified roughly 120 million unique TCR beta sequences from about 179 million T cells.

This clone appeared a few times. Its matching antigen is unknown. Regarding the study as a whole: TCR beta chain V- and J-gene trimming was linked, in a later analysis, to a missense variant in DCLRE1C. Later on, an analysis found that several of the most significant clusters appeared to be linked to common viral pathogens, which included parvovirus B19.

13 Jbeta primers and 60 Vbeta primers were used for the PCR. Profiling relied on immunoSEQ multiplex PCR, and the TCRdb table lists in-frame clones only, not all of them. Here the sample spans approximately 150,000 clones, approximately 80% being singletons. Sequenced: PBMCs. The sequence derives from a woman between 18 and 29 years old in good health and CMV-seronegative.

CDR3 sequence (DNA): TGTGCCAGCAGTGAAAACCCCCATAGAAACTCGAACACCGGGGAGCTGTTTTTT. It codes for CASSENPHRNSNTGELFF. V and J are TRBV25-1 and TRBJ2-2; D remains unclear. Germline lookup yields CDR1 MGHDK and CDR2 SYGVNS. This CDR3 has 18 amino acids. Trimming removed 2 bases at V and 0 bases at J, with 16 bases between.